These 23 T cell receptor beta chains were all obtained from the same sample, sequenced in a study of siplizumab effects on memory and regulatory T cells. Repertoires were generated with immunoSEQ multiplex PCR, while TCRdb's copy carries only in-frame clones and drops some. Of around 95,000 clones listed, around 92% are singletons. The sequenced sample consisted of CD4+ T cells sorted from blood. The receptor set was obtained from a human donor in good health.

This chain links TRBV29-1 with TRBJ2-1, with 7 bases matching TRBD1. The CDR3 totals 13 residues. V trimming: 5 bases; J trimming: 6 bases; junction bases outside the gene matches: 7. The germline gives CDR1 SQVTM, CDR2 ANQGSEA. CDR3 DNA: TGCAGCGTTCATGGTTACAGGGGCAATGAGCAGTTCTTC. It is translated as CSVHGYRGNEQFF.

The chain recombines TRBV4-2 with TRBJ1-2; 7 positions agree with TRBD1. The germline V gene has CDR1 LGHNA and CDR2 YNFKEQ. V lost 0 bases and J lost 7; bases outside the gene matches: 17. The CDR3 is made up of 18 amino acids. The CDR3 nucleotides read TGTGCCAGCAGCCAAGAATACGATCTCCGACAGGGCAGTGGTGGCTACACCTTC. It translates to CASSQEYDLRQGSGGYTF.

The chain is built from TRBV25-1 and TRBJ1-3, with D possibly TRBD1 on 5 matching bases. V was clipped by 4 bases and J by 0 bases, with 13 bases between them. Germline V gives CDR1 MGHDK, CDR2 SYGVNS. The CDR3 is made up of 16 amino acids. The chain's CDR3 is CASSGAGLNSGNTIYF. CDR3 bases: TGTGCCAGCAGTGGTGCGGGGCTGAACTCTGGAAACACCATATATTTT.

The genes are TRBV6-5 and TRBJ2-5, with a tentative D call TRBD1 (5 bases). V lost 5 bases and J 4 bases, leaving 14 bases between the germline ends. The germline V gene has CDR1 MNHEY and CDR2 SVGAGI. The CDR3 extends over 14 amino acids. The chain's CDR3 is CASSPPGRAETQYF. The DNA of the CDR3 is TGTGCCAGCAGTCCCCCAGGCAGGGCAGAGACCCAGTACTTC.

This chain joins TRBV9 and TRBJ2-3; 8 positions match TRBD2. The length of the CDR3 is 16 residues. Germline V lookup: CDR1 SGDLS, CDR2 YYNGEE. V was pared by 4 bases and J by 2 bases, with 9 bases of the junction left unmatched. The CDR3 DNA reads TGTGCCAGCAGCCATTATAGCGGGGATTACACAGATACGCAGTATTTT. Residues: CASSHYSGDYTDTQYF.

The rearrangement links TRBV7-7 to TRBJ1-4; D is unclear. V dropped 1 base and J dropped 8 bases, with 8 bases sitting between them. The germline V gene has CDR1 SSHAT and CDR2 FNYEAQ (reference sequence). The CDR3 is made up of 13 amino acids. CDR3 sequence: CASSLGPGEKLFF. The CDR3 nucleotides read TGTGCCAGCAGCTTAGGACCGGGGGAAAAACTGTTTTTT.

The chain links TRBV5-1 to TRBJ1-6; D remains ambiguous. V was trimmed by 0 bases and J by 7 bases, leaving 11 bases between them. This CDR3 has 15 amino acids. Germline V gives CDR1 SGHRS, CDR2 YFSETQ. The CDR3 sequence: CASSLEESRNSPLHF. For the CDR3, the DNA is TGCGCCAGCAGCTTGGAGGAAAGCCGGAATTCACCCCTCCACTTT.

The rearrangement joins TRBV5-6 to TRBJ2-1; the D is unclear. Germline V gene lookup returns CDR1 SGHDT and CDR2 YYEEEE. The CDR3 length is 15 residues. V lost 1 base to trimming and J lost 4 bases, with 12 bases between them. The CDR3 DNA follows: TGTGCCAGCAGCTTGACTGGGATAATATACAATGAGCAGTTCTTC. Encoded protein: CASSLTGIIYNEQFF.

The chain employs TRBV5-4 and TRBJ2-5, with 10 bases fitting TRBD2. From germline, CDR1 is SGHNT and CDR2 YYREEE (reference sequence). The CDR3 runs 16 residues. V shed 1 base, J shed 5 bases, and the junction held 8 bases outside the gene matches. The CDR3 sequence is CASSLPPLAGVETQYF. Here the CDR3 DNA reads TGTGCCAGCAGCTTGCCTCCGCTAGCGGGGGTGGAGACCCAGTACTTC.

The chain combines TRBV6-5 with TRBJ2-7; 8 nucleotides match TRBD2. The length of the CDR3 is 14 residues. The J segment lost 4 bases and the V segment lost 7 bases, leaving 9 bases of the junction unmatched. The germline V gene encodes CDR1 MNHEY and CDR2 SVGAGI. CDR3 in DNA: TGTGCCAGCACCGCCGCCGGGGGGGGATACGAGCAGTACTTC. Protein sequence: CASTAAGGGYEQYF.

For the CDR3, the DNA is TGTGCCAGCAATCAGGACCGTATGAACACTGAAGCTTTCTTT. This encodes CASNQDRMNTEAFF. The rearrangement links TRBV27 to TRBJ1-1; no definite D call. The CDR3 loop spans 14 amino acids. The V end was cut by 7 bases, the J end by 0 bases, with 12 bases between. Germline V gives CDR1 MNHEY, CDR2 SMNVEV (reference sequence).

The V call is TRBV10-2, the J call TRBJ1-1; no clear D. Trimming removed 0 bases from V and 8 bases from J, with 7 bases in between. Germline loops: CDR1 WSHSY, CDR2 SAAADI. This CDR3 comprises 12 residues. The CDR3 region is CASSESRGEAFF. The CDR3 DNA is TGCGCCAGCAGTGAGTCGAGAGGGGAAGCTTTCTTT.

The CDR3 DNA reads TGTGCCAGCAGACCCGGGTGGGGGGAGATCAACACTGAAGCTTTCTTT. Translating it yields CASRPGWGEINTEAFF. J is TRBJ1-1 and V is TRBV27; perhaps TRBD1 as D (5 bases). Germline V gene lookup returns CDR1 MNHEY and CDR2 SMNVEV (reference sequence). There are 16 residues in the CDR3. Trimming cost V 6 bases and J 2 bases, with 19 bases left between them.

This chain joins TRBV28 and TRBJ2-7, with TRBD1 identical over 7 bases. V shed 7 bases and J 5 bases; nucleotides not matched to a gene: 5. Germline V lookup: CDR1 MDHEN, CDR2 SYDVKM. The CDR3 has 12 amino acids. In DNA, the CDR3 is TGTGCCAGCACCTCCGACAGGGACGAGCAGTACTTC. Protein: CASTSDRDEQYF.

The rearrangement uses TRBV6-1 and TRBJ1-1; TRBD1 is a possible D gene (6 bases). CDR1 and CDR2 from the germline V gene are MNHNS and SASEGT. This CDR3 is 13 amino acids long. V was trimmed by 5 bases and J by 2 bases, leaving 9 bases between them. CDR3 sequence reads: CASSIQGNTEAFF. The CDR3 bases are TGTGCCAGCAGTATACAGGGAAACACTGAAGCTTTCTTT.

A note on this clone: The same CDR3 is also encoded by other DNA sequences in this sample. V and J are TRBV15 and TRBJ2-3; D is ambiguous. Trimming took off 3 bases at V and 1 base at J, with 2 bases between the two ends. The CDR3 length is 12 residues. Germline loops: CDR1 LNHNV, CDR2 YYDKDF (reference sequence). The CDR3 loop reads CATSRGTDTQYF. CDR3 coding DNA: TGTGCCACCAGCAGGGGCACAGATACGCAGTATTTT.

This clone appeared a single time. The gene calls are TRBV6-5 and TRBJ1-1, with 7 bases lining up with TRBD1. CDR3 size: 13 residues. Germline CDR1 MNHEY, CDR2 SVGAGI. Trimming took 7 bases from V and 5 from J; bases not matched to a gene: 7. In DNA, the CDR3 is TGTGCCAGCACCGACAGGGCGGGGACTGAAGCTTTCTTT. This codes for CASTDRAGTEAFF.

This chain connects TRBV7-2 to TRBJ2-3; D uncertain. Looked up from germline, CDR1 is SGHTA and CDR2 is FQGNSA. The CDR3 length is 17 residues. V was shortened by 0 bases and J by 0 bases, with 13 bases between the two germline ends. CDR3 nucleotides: TGTGCCAGCAGCTTAGCGGGGTCAAGCACTAGCACAGATACGCAGTATTTT. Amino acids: CASSLAGSSTSTDTQYF.

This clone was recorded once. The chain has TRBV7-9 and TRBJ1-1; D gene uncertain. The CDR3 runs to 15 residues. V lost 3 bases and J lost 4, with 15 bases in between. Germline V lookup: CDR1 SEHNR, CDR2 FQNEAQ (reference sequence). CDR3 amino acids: CASSLTATMATEAFF. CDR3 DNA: TGTGCCAGCAGCTTGACCGCCACGATGGCCACTGAAGCTTTCTTT.

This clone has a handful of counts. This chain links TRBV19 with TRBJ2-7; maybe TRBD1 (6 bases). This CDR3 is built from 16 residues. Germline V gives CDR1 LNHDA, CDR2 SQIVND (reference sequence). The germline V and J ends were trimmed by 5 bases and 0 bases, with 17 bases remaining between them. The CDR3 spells CASSSTQGSRSYEQYF. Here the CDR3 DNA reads TGTGCCAGTAGTTCAACCCAGGGGTCCCGCTCCTACGAGCAGTACTTC.

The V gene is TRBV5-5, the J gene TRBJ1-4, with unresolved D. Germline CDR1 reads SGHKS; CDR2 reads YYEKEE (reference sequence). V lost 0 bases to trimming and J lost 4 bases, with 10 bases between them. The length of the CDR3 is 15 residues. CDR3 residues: CASSLAWQFNEKLFF. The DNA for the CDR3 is TGTGCCAGCAGCTTGGCGTGGCAGTTTAATGAAAAACTGTTTTTT. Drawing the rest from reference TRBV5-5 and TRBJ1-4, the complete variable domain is DAGVTQSPTHLIKTRGQQVTLRCSPISGHKSVSWYQQVLGQGPQFIFQYYEKEERGRGNFPDRFSARQFPNYSSELNVNALLLGDSALYLCASSLAWQFNEKLFFGSGTQLSVL.

Written as DNA, the CDR3 is TGTGCCAGCAGCTTAGGGCCGAAGAACACTGAAGCTTTCTTT. It encodes CASSLGPKNTEAFF. The chain uses TRBV7-2 and TRBJ1-1; no clear D gene. Germline V lookup: CDR1 SGHTA, CDR2 FQGNSA. This CDR3 has 14 residues. With 1 base removed from V and 1 base from J, the gap between germline ends came to 7 bases.

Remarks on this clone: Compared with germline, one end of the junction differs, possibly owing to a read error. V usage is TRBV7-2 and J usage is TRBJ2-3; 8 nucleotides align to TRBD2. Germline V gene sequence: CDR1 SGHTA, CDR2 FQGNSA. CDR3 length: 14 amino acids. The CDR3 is CASRLAGSTDTQYF. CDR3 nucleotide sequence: TGTGCCAGCAGATTAGCGGGGAGCACAGATACGCAGTATTTT. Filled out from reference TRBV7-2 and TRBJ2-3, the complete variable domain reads GAGVSQSPSNKVTEKGKDVELRCDPISGHTALYWYRQSLGQGLEFLIYFQGNSAPDKSGLPSDRFSAERTGGSVSTLTIQRTQQEDSAVYLCASRLAGSTDTQYFGPGTRLTVL.